This T cell receptor (beta chain) emerged from a study of response to subunit inactivated influenza vaccine. Only a few counts were recorded for this clonotype. MiXCR, applied by TCRdb to the RT-PCR reads, yields one record per CDR3 protein. This sample yields approximately 200,000 distinct CDR3 sequences, of which roughly 14% are seen a single time; about 26% belongs to the top ten. Sequencing used CD8+ T cells sorted from PBMCs, obtained roughly 5 days after vaccination. This TCR was recovered from a man aged 45 to 65 who received an inactivated influenza vaccine.

The CDR3 bases are TGTGCCAGCAGTTTGACTCCACGGAATGAGCAGTTCTTC. Its protein product is CASSLTPRNEQFF. The chain has TRBV28 and TRBJ2-1; the D is unclear. Germline CDR1 reads MDHEN; CDR2 reads SYDVKM. Trimming took off 3 bases at V and 7 bases at J, with 10 bases between the two ends. This CDR3 comprises 13 residues. Complete variable domain (other parts from reference TRBV28 and TRBJ2-1): DVKVTQSSRYLVKRTGEKVFLECVQDMDHENMFWYRQDPGLGLRLIYFSYDVKMKEKGDIPEGYSVSREKKERFSLILESASTNQTSMYLCASSLTPRNEQFFGPGTRLTVL.